These T cell receptor beta chains were read from a single sample in a study of T cell responses to AZD1222 COVID-19 vaccine. TCRdb's copy holds only in-frame clones and misses some; the assay was immunoSEQ multiplex PCR. Of 100,000 to 150,000 clones in the sample, around 90% were seen once. The material was peripheral blood, obtained on day 0 of AZD1222 vaccination. The receptor set was obtained from an adult in good health. Both conserved end residues are trimmed from each CDR3. Each record gives: V gene, clone size, CDR3 protein. Clone size is shown for a subset of rows, as once, few, many or a class of expanded clone.

TRBV25-1 | . | ASSPTQVFSGNTIY
TRBV19 | . | ASSIQGSNYGYT
TRBV29-1 | . | SVVGRTYNEQF
TRBV5-1 | . | ASSLGTANTEAF
TRBV5-1 | . | ASSLFLGSSSYNEQF
TRBV6-5 | few | ASSYQPGAGNTIY
TRBV15 | . | ATSSPGLADLLETQY
TRBV30 | . | AWSRGTGNQPQH
TRBV5-4 | once | ASSLGGRAGSSYEQY
TRBV27 | . | ASSSMKGGTEAF
TRBV5-1 | few | AVHRRFWRRNT
TRBV20-1 | . | SASLTGANVLT
TRBV5-1 | . | ASSLSGAGNTIY
TRBV4-2 | . | ASSQAAADREKAF
TRBV4-2 | . | ASSLLQGQGYNEQF
TRBV5-6 | . | ASSLEQGRGEKLF
TRBV2 | . | ASNGGLGQPQH
TRBV7-9 | . | ASSLKALSVYT
TRBV30 | . | AWSGTGTGVWQPQH
TRBV5-6 | . | ASSTALVASGIWQF
TRBV5-1 | . | ASSPNRANKTY
TRBV5-4 | . | ASSLAEQGDEKLF
TRBV9 | . | ASSGLAPTGELF
TRBV19 | . | ASRSGAGNTIY
TRBV5-1 | . | ASSFYTSGFAYEQY
TRBV14 | once | ASSQGPGSLGYEQF
TRBV6-2/TRBV6-3 | . | ASSLLAGSYEQY
TRBV7-9 | . | ASKLQGNNSPLH
TRBV5-4 | . | ASSWTATNEKLF
TRBV5-4 | . | ASSLESGSSYEQY
TRBV9 | . | ASSVGGAGYT
TRBV7-8 | . | ASSWGGPTEAF
TRBV4-2 | . | ASSQDADSGNTIY
TRBV7-9 | few | ASSYGELF
TRBV19 | . | ASSRDRRNTEAF
TRBV4-1 | few | ASSQVEQGPNYGYT
TRBV5-4 | . | ASSRGGLPYNEQF
TRBV2 | . | ASSEKTSPSTDTQY
TRBV13 | . | ASGPQGKGSYEQY
TRBV19 | once | ASSITVLGADTQY
TRBV6-6 | once | ASSYSWGLNTEAF
TRBV6-1 | . | ASSEVPGQSGGTNEKLF
TRBV12-3/TRBV12-4 | . | ASSWGTEQF
TRBV29-1 | . | SVESQPGIPPYGYT
TRBV2 | . | ASKRTSGSRDEQF
TRBV7-9 | . | ASSFSGGKTEAF
TRBV14 | . | ASSQVRTGVEAF
TRBV9 | . | ASSVGGGEQY
TRBV5-1 | . | ASSLASGQETQY
TRBV12-3/TRBV12-4 | . | ASGLVPHEQY
TRBV7-9 | few | ASSLGLGEVNEQF
TRBV6-5 | . | ASSKGFNSPLH
TRBV7-2 | . | ASSLPKGTVQETQY
TRBV5-6 | . | ASSLPTVYSGYT